This T cell receptor beta chain was observed in a study of blood T cell repertoires in COVID-19. Study background: The study drew acute and convalescent COVID-19 samples from the United States, Italy and Spain.

V shed 0 bases, J shed 3 bases, and the junction held 10 bases outside the gene matches. The CDR3 loop spans 18 amino acids. CDR1 and CDR2 from the germline V gene are SGHRS and YFSETQ. TCRdb's copy holds only in-frame clones and misses some; the assay was immunoSEQ multiplex PCR. Of around 60,000 clones detected, 75% to 85% appear once; the ten largest clones hold around 14%. This sequence originates from a man at least 80 years old with acute or convalescent COVID-19. The sample consisted of peripheral blood. This sequence joins TRBV5-1 and TRBJ1-4; 8 positions match TRBD1. CDR3 nucleotides: TGCGCCAGCAGCTTGGGGACAGGGTTATCGTCCCCTAATGAAAAACTGTTTTTT. It encodes CASSLGTGLSSPNEKLFF. The variable domain in full, with the rest retrieved from reference TRBV5-1 and TRBJ1-4, is KAGVTQTPRYLIKTRGQQVTLSCSPISGHRSVSWYQQTPGQGLQFLFEYFSETQRNKGNFPGRFSGRQFSNSRSEMNVSTLELGDSALYLCASSLGTGLSSPNEKLFFGSGTQLSVL.